This record concerns one T cell receptor beta chain sequence. Its antigen is not known. This sample stems from a study of a mutant IDH1 vaccine in newly diagnosed glioma. Study information: Vaccination started 4-6 weeks after radiotherapy alone, or with temozolomide cycles. Study-wide points: Pseudoprogression appears to have had no connection to changes in top peripheral T cell clonotypes.

TCRdb keeps only in-frame clones here, not all; method: immunoSEQ multiplex PCR. The sample shows 30,000 or so clones, about four fifths of them seen only once. Documented time point: week 35, safety follow-up. Each vaccine dose was 300 ug of mutant IDH1 20-mer peptide, with topical imiquimod. The sequencing used PBMCs, collected from a glioma patient whose treatment included an IDH1 peptide vaccine. This receptor was taken from a man aged 40-50 years with glioma. Some clones in this sample may be carry-over from other donors' samples.

CDR3 sequence (DNA): TGTGCCAGCAGCCGGGGCCTCGAGTACAATGAGCAGTTCTTC. Amino acid sequence: CASSRGLEYNEQFF. The chain recombines TRBV28 with TRBJ2-1, with D perhaps TRBD1 or TRBD2 (5 bases each). The CDR3 is made up of 14 amino acids. V was shortened by 6 bases and J by 4 bases, with 13 bases between the two germline ends. From germline, CDR1 is MDHEN and CDR2 SYDVKM.